This T cell receptor beta chain was documented in a study of blood T cell repertoires in COVID-19. Study context: COVID-19 samples, acute and convalescent, were from the United States, Italy and Spain. The cDNA or gDNA used as material had been derived from T cells, B-cell-depleted T cells, or PBMCs.

This CDR3 spans 11 amino acids. V lost 9 bases to trimming and J lost 7 bases, with 10 bases between them. Germline V gene sequence: CDR1 WSHSY, CDR2 SAAADI. As handled by the study authors: Using reference gene primer amplification, nucleated cell counts were estimated. Profiling relied on immunoSEQ multiplex PCR, and the TCRdb table lists in-frame clones only, not all of them. Clonal size and the V and J genes are those of that table, whereas D and trimming came from the DNA. In the table there are tens of thousands of clones, roughly 77% of which are singletons. The receptor was derived from a woman aged 70-85 years with acute or convalescent COVID-19. This rearrangement joins TRBV10-2 to TRBJ2-1; D is possibly TRBD2 (6 bases). The specimen was peripheral blood. The DNA for the CDR3 is TGCGCCAGTTCTCTAGCGAATGAGCAGTTCTTC. Protein product: CASSLANEQFF.